This is a list of T cell receptor beta chains from one sample in a study of beta chain features in type 1 diabetes. Some clones are missing from TCRdb's copy, which holds only in-frame ones; the method was immunoSEQ multiplex PCR. The sample holds 500,000 to 850,000 clones, about an eighth seen once. Sample: naive CD4+ T cells from blood. The receptors come from a man aged 18-30 years with type 1 diabetes. CDR3s include the opening cysteine and the closing phenylalanine or tryptophan. D genes are given only for firm matches. Some rows mark clone size as missing; the rest say once, few, many or name a class of expanded clone.

14 TRBD1 few TRBJ2-7 TRBV18 TGTGCCAGCTCACCCGGACAGGGCCAGGTCGAGCAGTACTTC CASSPGQGQVEQYF
16 TRBD1 . TRBJ1-6 TRBV2 TGTGCCAGCAGTTTTCCCGGGACAGGGGAAGATTCACCCCTCCACTTT CASSFPGTGEDSPLHF
12 . few TRBJ1-2 TRBV30 TGTGCCTGGAGTGTAAGCGGAACTGAGAACACCTTC CAWSVSGTENTF
17 . few TRBJ1-1 TRBV5-6 TGTGCCAGCAGCTCGCCAAGTTCCGTTCGCGGGAGCACTGAAGCTTTCTTT CASSSPSSVRGSTEAFF
13 . . TRBJ1-1 TRBV29-1 TGCAGCGGGTGGGGCTACGAGCCCACTGAAGCTTTCTTT CSGWGYEPTEAFF
15 TRBD1 . TRBJ2-5 TRBV2 TGTGCCAGCAGCGACGACAGGGTGGCCAGAGAGACCCAGTACTTC CASSDDRVARETQYF
13 . few TRBJ2-5 TRBV7-2 TGTGCCAGCAGCCCCCGGGCACAAGAGACCCAGTACTTC CASSPRAQETQYF
14 TRBD1 few TRBJ1-5 TRBV6-5 TGTGCCATCAGTGGTACAGGGGGCAATCAGCCCCAGCATTTT CAISGTGGNQPQHF
15 . . TRBJ1-3 TRBV18 TGTGCCAGCTCGGAGGGCCCAGCGGCTGGAAACACCATATATTTT CASSEGPAAGNTIYF
14 TRBD1 few TRBJ2-5 TRBV10-3 TGTGCCATCAGTGGGACAGGGACGGGGGAGACCCAGTACTTC CAISGTGTGETQYF
13 . few TRBJ1-1 TRBV30 TGTGCCTGGTCAGGGTTTAGAAACACTGAAGCTTTCTTT CAWSGFRNTEAFF
12 . few TRBJ2-7 TRBV30 TGTGCCTGGAACCGGGACTCCTACGAGCAGTACTTC CAWNRDSYEQYF
14 TRBD2 few TRBJ2-7 TRBV15 TGTGCCACCATCGTATTAGCGGGAGTGGATGAGCAGTACTTC CATIVLAGVDEQYF
15 TRBD1 few TRBJ1-1 TRBV14 TGTGCCAGCAGCCACGGGGACAGGACTTACACTGAAGCTTTCTTT CASSHGDRTYTEAFF
15 . . TRBJ2-2 TRBV7-2 TGTGCCAGCAGCTTTAGGGTGGGGAACACCGGGGAGCTGTTTTTT CASSFRVGNTGELFF
15 . . TRBJ2-3 TRBV18 TGTGCCAGCTCCATCATGTCAGGAGTGAAAGATACGCAGTATTTT CASSIMSGVKDTQYF
12 TRBD1 few TRBJ1-1 TRBV5-1 TGCGCCAGCAGCTTGGAGGGGACAGACAAGCTCTTT CASSLEGTDKLF
15 . . TRBJ2-5 TRBV30 TGTGCCTGGAGTGTACAGGACGCAAGGGGGGGGACCCAGTACTTC CAWSVQDARGGTQYF
14 TRBD1 few TRBJ1-1 TRBV5-6 TGTGCCAGCAGCATGTGGGACAGGGGCACTGAAGCTTTCTTT CASSMWDRGTEAFF
11 . . TRBJ1-2 TRBV29-1 TGCAGCGTCGCCCAGACAGGACGATACACCTTC CSVAQTGRYTF